The next 8 T cell receptor beta chains were all read from a single sample in a study of blood T cell repertoires in COVID-19. TCRdb's table, derived via immunoSEQ multiplex PCR, lists solely in-frame clones and lacks some. The table lists about 320,000 clones, roughly 90% of them singletons. Sample: peripheral blood. These receptors originate from a man between 18 and 29 years old who had recovered from COVID-19.

The CDR3 spells CATTGTINQPQHF. DNA of the CDR3: TGTGCCACCACAGGGACGATTAATCAGCCCCAGCATTTT. The chain links TRBV19 to TRBJ1-5, with D possibly matching TRBD1 (6 bases). Trimming took off 10 bases at V and 4 bases at J, with 14 bases between the two ends. Germline V gene data show CDR1 as LNHDA and CDR2 as SQIVND (reference sequence). This CDR3 is built from 13 residues.

V and J are TRBV7-3 and TRBJ2-7; TRBD2 might be the D (7 bases). Germline V gene sequence: CDR1 SGHTA, CDR2 FQGTGA. The germline V and J ends were trimmed by 5 bases and 3 bases, with 17 bases remaining between them. CDR3 size: 15 residues. This CDR3 is CASSPEGGNYYEQYF. For the CDR3, the DNA is TGTGCCAGCAGCCCAGAGGGGGGGAATTACTACGAGCAGTACTTC.

This clone showed up just once. V is TRBV5-4 and J is TRBJ2-1, with D possibly matching TRBD1 (7 bases). CDR3 size: 15 residues. V was pared by 4 bases and J by 6 bases, with 17 bases between. The germline V gene encodes CDR1 SGHNT and CDR2 YYREEE (reference sequence). The CDR3 region is CASSPGTGEANEQFF. CDR3 coding DNA: TGTGCCAGCAGCCCCGGTACAGGGGAGGCCAATGAGCAGTTCTTC. Full variable domain (remainder filled in from reference TRBV5-4 and TRBJ2-1): ETGVTQSPTHLIKTRGQQVTLRCSSQSGHNTVSWYQQALGQGPQFIFQYYREEENGRGNFPPRFSGLQFPNYSSELNVNALELDDSALYLCASSPGTGEANEQFFGPGTRLTVL.

The rearrangement links TRBV19 to TRBJ2-7; D might be TRBD1 (5 bases). CDR1 and CDR2 (germline): LNHDA, SQIVND (reference sequence). The CDR3 is made up of 13 amino acids. V lost 4 bases, J lost 2 bases, and 9 bases lay in between. This chain's CDR3 is CASSKGRAYEQYF. The CDR3 nucleotides are TGTGCCAGTAGTAAGGGCAGGGCCTACGAGCAGTACTTC. Supplemented by reference TRBV19 and TRBJ2-7, the full variable domain reads DGGITQSPKYLFRKEGQNVTLSCEQNLNHDAMYWYRQDPGQGLRLIYYSQIVNDFQKGDIAEGYSVSREKKESFPLTVTSAQKNPTAFYLCASSKGRAYEQYFGPGTRLTVT.

V usage is TRBV7-2 and J usage is TRBJ2-7; weak D call: TRBD1 (6 bases). V lost 2 bases to trimming and J lost 2 bases, with 10 bases between them. Germline CDR1 reads SGHTA; CDR2 reads FQGNSA. The CDR3 sequence is 14 residues long. The chain's CDR3 is CASSLKRTAYEQYF. DNA of the CDR3: TGTGCCAGCAGCTTAAAAAGGACAGCCTACGAGCAGTACTTC.

The V call is TRBV25-1, the J call TRBJ1-1; the D is unclear. Germline CDR1 MGHDK, CDR2 SYGVNS. V shed 3 bases and J shed 5 bases, with 10 bases lying between them. This CDR3 has 13 amino acids. CDR3: CASSDLYKTEAFF. As DNA, the CDR3 is TGTGCCAGCAGTGACCTCTATAAGACTGAAGCTTTCTTT.

This clone showed up just a few times. The rearrangement links TRBV10-3 to TRBJ2-7; the match to TRBD1 covers 9 bases. V shed 4 bases and J 3 bases; nucleotides not matched to a gene: 1. CDR1 and CDR2 from the germline V gene are ENHRY and SYGVKD. This CDR3 region has 13 residues. CDR3 amino acids: CAISGDRDYEQYF. The CDR3 DNA follows: TGTGCCATCAGTGGGGACAGGGACTACGAGCAGTACTTC.

CDR3 DNA: TGTGCCAGCAGTTACACGGGGGGCGCGTACGAGCAGTACTTC. Amino acid sequence: CASSYTGGAYEQYF. This chain uses TRBV6-5 with TRBJ2-7; a weak D match, TRBD2 (7 bases). The CDR3 totals 14 residues. With 2 bases removed from V and 4 bases from J, the gap between germline ends came to 12 bases. Germline-derived CDR1 and CDR2 are MNHEY and SVGAGI.